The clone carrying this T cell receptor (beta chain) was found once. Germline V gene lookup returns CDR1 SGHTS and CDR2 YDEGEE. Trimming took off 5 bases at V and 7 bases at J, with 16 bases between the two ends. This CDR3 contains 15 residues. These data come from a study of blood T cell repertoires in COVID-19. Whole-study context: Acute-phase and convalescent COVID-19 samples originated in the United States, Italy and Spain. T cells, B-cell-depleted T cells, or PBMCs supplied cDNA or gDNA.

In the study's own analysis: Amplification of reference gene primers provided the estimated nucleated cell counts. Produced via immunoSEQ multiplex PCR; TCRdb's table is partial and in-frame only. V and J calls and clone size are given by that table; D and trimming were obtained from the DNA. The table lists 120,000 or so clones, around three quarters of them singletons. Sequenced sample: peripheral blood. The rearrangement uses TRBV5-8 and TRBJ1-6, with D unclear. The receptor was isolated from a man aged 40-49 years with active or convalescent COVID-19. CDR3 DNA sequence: TGTGCCAGCAGTATAACAGCTCTTTACAATTCACCCCTCCACTTT. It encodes CASSITALYNSPLHF.